These T cell receptor beta chains were read from a single sample in a study of cytomegalovirus exposure and HLA in healthy donors. Here immunoSEQ multiplex PCR was the method, and the copy in TCRdb shows in-frame clones only, minus some. Of about 63,000 clones in the sample, under 85% were seen once. Source material: PBMCs. Every receptor here comes from a man over 45 in good health and CMV-seronegative. Each CDR3 is given with its conserved first and last residue. A D gene is named only where the DNA matches it firmly. Expanded clones are given a class, and other clones once, few, many or no size at all.

TRBJ2-7 | TRBV18 | TRBD1 | NA | CASSPLGQGGYEQYF | TGTGCCAGCTCACCCTTGGGACAGGGGGGTTACGAGCAGTACTTC
TRBJ2-7 | TRBV30 | NA | NA | CASVYRNRVTEQYF | TGTGCCTCCGTTTACCGCAACAGGGTGACCGAGCAGTACTTC
TRBJ1-5 | TRBV30 | TRBD1 | NA | CAWSPPGQVYQPQHF | TGTGCCTGGTCCCCCCCCGGACAGGTGTATCAGCCCCAGCATTTT
TRBJ2-6 | TRBV5-1 | NA | NA | CASSPTGIGANVLTF | TGCGCCAGCAGCCCTACAGGGATAGGGGCCAACGTCCTGACTTTC
TRBJ2-7 | TRBV5-4 | NA | NA | CASSSRQSYGQYF | TGTGCCAGCAGCTCTCGACAGTCCTACGGGCAGTACTTC
TRBJ1-1 | TRBV4-2 | NA | NA | CASSKTGTEAFF | TGTGCCAGCAGCAAAACCGGCACTGAAGCTTTCTTT
TRBJ2-7 | TRBV7-7 | NA | NA | CASSPDSGYEQYF | TGTGCTAGCAGCCCGGACTCAGGCTACGAGCAGTACTTC
TRBJ2-5 | TRBV7-2 | NA | NA | CASSQTWVSETQYF | TGTGCCAGCAGCCAGACTTGGGTCTCCGAGACCCAGTACTTC
TRBJ2-1 | TRBV2 | NA | NA | CASSDLSSYNEQFF | TGTGCCAGCAGTGACCTCAGCTCCTACAATGAGCAGTTCTTC
TRBJ1-2 | TRBV10-3 | NA | NA | CAISSQGANYGYTF | TGTGCCATCAGCTCTCAGGGTGCAAACTATGGCTACACCTTC
TRBJ2-5 | TRBV6-1 | NA | NA | CASSELMRSQLQETQYF | TGTGCCAGCAGTGAATTGATGAGGTCGCAGCTCCAAGAGACCCAGTACTTC
TRBJ1-5 | TRBV7-9 | NA | medium-sized | CASSLVGVGQPQHF | TGTGCCAGCAGCTTAGTGGGCGTTGGGCAGCCCCAGCATTTT
TRBJ2-7 | TRBV29-1 | NA | NA | CSVVWAPGEQYF | TGCAGCGTTGTATGGGCCCCTGGGGAGCAGTACTTC
TRBJ1-2 | TRBV6-5 | NA | NA | CASSYGSYGYTF | TGTGCCAGCAGTTACGGCAGCTATGGCTACACCTTC
TRBJ1-3 | TRBV5-1 | NA | NA | CASSAGSSGNTIYF | TGCGCCAGCAGCGCCGGGAGCTCTGGAAACACCATATATTTT
TRBJ2-2 | TRBV5-1 | TRBD1 | once | CASSRTGGDTGELFF | TGCGCCAGCAGCAGGACAGGGGGAGACACCGGGGAGCTGTTTTTT
TRBJ2-1 | TRBV5-6 | NA | NA | CASTRSLDIYNEQFF | TGTGCCAGCACCCGTTCCCTGGACATTTACAATGAGCAGTTCTTC
TRBJ1-2 | TRBV6-5 | NA | NA | CASSPDGIYGYTF | TGTGCCAGCAGTCCGGACGGGATCTATGGCTACACCTTC
TRBJ1-1 | TRBV11-3 | NA | NA | CASSSGGDMNTEAFF | TGTGCCAGCAGCTCAGGAGGAGACATGAACACTGAAGCTTTCTTT
TRBJ2-1 | TRBV6-1 | NA | NA | CASSRDIGQFF | TGTGCCAGCAGCCGGGACATCGGGCAGTTCTTC
TRBJ2-3 | TRBV29-1 | NA | NA | CSVSTTVSDTQYF | TGCAGCGTCTCAACGACAGTTTCCGATACGCAGTATTTT
TRBJ2-1 | TRBV30 | NA | few | CAWSSGVDEQFF | TGTGCCTGGAGTTCAGGGGTCGATGAGCAGTTCTTC
TRBJ1-6 | TRBV21-1 | NA | NA | CASSIIGGKGCYNSPLHF | TGTGCCAGCAGCATAATCGGGGGGAAGGGGTGTTATAATTCACCCCTCCACTTT
TRBJ1-5 | TRBV19 | NA | NA | CASSIGGRWDSNQPQHF | TGTGCCAGTAGTATAGGGGGCAGATGGGATAGCAATCAGCCCCAGCATTTT
TRBJ2-1 | TRBV27 | TRBD2 | NA | CASSLSGLAGRNEQFF | TGTGCCAGCAGTTTATCTGGACTAGCGGGGCGTAATGAGCAGTTCTTC
TRBJ2-5 | TRBV6-1 | TRBD1 | NA | CASSDFFGTATQETQYF | TGTGCCAGCAGTGATTTCTTTGGGACAGCTACACAAGAGACCCAGTACTTC
TRBJ2-7 | TRBV7-8 | NA | NA | CASSLGGSVSYEQYF | TGTGCCAGCAGCTTGGGCGGGTCCGTCTCCTACGAGCAGTACTTC
TRBJ2-3 | TRBV6-4 | TRBD2 | NA | CASSGTSGTDTQYF | TGTGCCAGCAGTGGGACTAGCGGCACAGATACGCAGTATTTT
TRBJ1-2 | TRBV18 | TRBD1 | NA | CASSADRGPYGYTF | TGTGCCAGCTCGGCAGACAGGGGGCCTTATGGCTACACCTTC
TRBJ2-3 | TRBV30 | TRBD2 | medium-sized | CAWSVAGDSTDTQYF | TGTGCCTGGAGTGTAGCGGGGGATAGCACAGATACGCAGTATTTT
TRBJ1-5 | TRBV6-1 | NA | NA | CASSEVGRGLYQPQHF | TGTGCCAGCAGTGAAGTGGGGAGGGGGTTATATCAGCCCCAGCATTTT
TRBJ2-7 | TRBV5-4 | TRBD2 | NA | CASSLEAGLAYEQYF | TGTGCCAGCAGCTTGGAAGCGGGGTTAGCCTACGAGCAGTACTTC
TRBJ1-4 | TRBV30 | TRBD1 | NA | CAWSWRGPMATNEKLFF | TGTGCCTGGAGCTGGAGGGGGCCAATGGCAACTAATGAAAAACTGTTTTTT
TRBJ1-3 | TRBV7-2 | NA | NA | CASSYRVRDTIYF | TGTGCCAGCAGCTACAGGGTCCGGGACACCATATATTTT
TRBJ2-5 | TRBV7-8 | NA | NA | CASRFASEETQYF | TGTGCCAGCAGGTTCGCTAGCGAAGAGACCCAGTACTTC
TRBJ2-7 | TRBV20-1 | NA | NA | CSAQPRGEQYF | TGCAGTGCGCAACCCAGGGGCGAGCAGTACTTC
TRBJ1-1 | TRBV12-5 | TRBD1 | NA | CASGFPRQGVTYTEAFF | TGTGCTAGTGGTTTCCCTCGACAGGGGGTGACGTACACTGAAGCTTTCTTT
TRBJ2-7 | TRBV29-1 | TRBD1 | NA | CSVRGQAPYEQYF | TGCAGCGTTAGGGGACAGGCCCCCTACGAGCAGTACTTC
TRBJ2-1 | TRBV25-1 | TRBD1 | NA | CASSEWNTGQSYNEQFF | TGTGCCAGCAGTGAATGGAACACGGGACAGAGCTACAATGAGCAGTTCTTC
TRBJ2-1 | TRBV14 | NA | NA | CASSQLYSRGLPYNEQFF | TGTGCCAGCAGCCAACTTTATTCGCGGGGCTTACCTTACAATGAGCAGTTCTTC
TRBJ1-2 | TRBV6-5 | TRBD1 | NA | CASSPGTGSKHTF | TGTGCCAGCAGTCCCGGGACAGGGTCTAAGCACACCTTC
TRBJ2-5 | TRBV7-9 | TRBD2 | NA | CASSLKSSGLPDGAQYF | TGTGCCAGCAGCTTAAAGTCGTCGGGACTACCAGATGGGGCCCAGTACTTC
TRBJ2-1 | TRBV19 | TRBD2 | NA | CASSVAGEVREQFF | TGTGCCAGTAGTGTAGCGGGGGAGGTCCGGGAGCAGTTCTTC
TRBJ2-3 | TRBV5-1 | TRBD2 | few | CASTVSGGHRWDTQYF | TGCGCCAGCACCGTTAGCGGGGGCCATAGATGGGATACGCAGTATTTT
TRBJ2-1 | TRBV4-1 | NA | NA | CASSQGQSYNEQFF | TGCGCCAGCAGCCAAGGACAGAGCTACAATGAGCAGTTCTTC
TRBJ1-1 | TRBV6-1 | TRBD1 | NA | CASSGTGGNTEAFF | TGTGCCAGCAGTGGGACAGGGGGTAACACTGAAGCTTTCTTT
TRBJ1-1 | TRBV29-1 | NA | NA | CSVEEGGFAEAFF | TGCAGCGTTGAAGAAGGGGGTTTCGCTGAAGCTTTCTTT
TRBJ1-2 | TRBV5-6 | TRBD1 | NA | CASSPASGGNYGYTF | TGTGCCAGCAGCCCGGCCTCAGGGGGAAACTATGGCTACACCTTC
TRBJ2-7 | TRBV7-9 | NA | NA | CASSLTEYEQYF | TGTGCCAGCAGCTTGACAGAGTACGAGCAGTACTTC
TRBJ1-3 | TRBV7-8 | NA | NA | CASSPARGGGNTIYF | TGTGCCAGCAGCCCAGCGAGGGGAGGGGGAAACACCATATATTTT
TRBJ1-6 | TRBV25-1 | NA | once | CASSPPWDTQYPYSPLHF | TGTGCCAGCAGTCCACCCTGGGACACCCAGTATCCCTATTCACCCCTCCACTTT
TRBJ1-1 | TRBV27 | TRBD1 | NA | CASSTGGFGNTEAFF | TGTGCCAGCAGTACAGGGGGCTTTGGGAACACTGAAGCTTTCTTT
TRBJ1-3 | TRBV30 | NA | NA | CAWSGLSGNTIYF | TGTGCCTGGAGTGGTCTCTCTGGAAACACCATATATTTT
TRBJ2-3 | TRBV7-8 | NA | few | CASSFGTSDTQYF | TGTGCCAGCAGCTTTGGCACTAGCGATACGCAGTATTTT
TRBJ2-3 | TRBV10-1 | NA | NA | CASSGAQNPDTQYF | TGCGCCAGCAGTGGGGCCCAGAACCCAGATACGCAGTATTTT